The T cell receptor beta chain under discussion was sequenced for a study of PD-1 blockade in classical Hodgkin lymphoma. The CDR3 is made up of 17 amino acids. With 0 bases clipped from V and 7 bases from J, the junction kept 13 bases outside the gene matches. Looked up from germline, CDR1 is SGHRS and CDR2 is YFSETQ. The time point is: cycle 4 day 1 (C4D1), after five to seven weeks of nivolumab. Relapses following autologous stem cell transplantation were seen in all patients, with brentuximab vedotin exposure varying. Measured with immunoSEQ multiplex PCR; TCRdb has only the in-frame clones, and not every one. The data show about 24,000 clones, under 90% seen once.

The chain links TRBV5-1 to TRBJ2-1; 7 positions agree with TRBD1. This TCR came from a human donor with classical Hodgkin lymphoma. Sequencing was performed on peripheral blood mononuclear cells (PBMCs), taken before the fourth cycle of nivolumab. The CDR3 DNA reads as TGCGCCAGCAGCTTGGCCCGAGGGGGCCTGGTGGTGAATGAGCAGTTCTTC. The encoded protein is CASSLARGGLVVNEQFF. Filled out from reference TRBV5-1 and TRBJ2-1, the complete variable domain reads KAGVTQTPRYLIKTRGQQVTLSCSPISGHRSVSWYQQTPGQGLQFLFEYFSETQRNKGNFPGRFSGRQFSNSRSEMNVSTLELGDSALYLCASSLARGGLVVNEQFFGPGTRLTVL.